Shown below are 24 T cell receptor beta chains from a single sample sequenced in a study of Graves' ophthalmopathy and Graves' hyperthyroidism. From RNA, the CDR3 regions of TCR beta chains were amplified and sequenced. An opening RT-PCR round employed HTBI primers and preceded a second-round multiplex PCR. MiXCR, applied by TCRdb to the multiplex PCR reads, yields one record per CDR3 protein. Among about 600,000 distinct CDR3 sequences, roughly 40% were seen once, and the ten largest hold about 4.2%. Sequencing was performed on peripheral blood or thyroid tissue (not recorded which). These receptors originate from an adult man with Graves' hyperthyroidism.

The chain uses TRBV27 and TRBJ2-5; 8 nucleotides agree with TRBD1. With 6 bases clipped from V and 1 base from J, the junction kept 4 bases outside the gene matches. The V gene's germline CDR1 is MNHEY and CDR2 SMNVEV (reference sequence). The CDR3 runs 14 residues. CDR3 DNA: TGTGCCAGCAGCAGGGACAGGCTCCAAGAGACCCAGTACTTC. Translating it yields CASSRDRLQETQYF.

A note on this clonotype: The germline gene is not matched at one end of the junction; a read error may be the cause. V is TRBV7-8 and J is TRBJ2-3; 13 bases are a match to TRBD2. This CDR3 has 20 residues. Germline V gene sequence: CDR1 SGHVS, CDR2 FQNEAQ. DNA of the CDR3: TGTGCCAGCAGCCCCCGCCCCGGGACTAGCGGGGACGCGTACACAGATGCGCAGTATTTT. Encoded protein: CASSPRPGTSGDAYTDAQYF.

The V call is TRBV20-1, the J call TRBJ2-7; 14 nucleotides line up with TRBD2. V was clipped by 6 bases and J by 4 bases; unmatched bases: 8. The germline V gene encodes CDR1 DFQATT and CDR2 SNEGSKA (reference sequence). The CDR3 covers 15 residues. This CDR3 reads CSAGKGTSGSYEQYF. As DNA, the CDR3 is TGCAGTGCCGGAAAAGGGACTAGCGGGAGTTACGAGCAGTACTTC.

The chain has TRBV7-9 and TRBJ2-6; perhaps TRBD1 as D (6 bases). Trimming took 5 bases from V and 0 from J, leaving 23 bases between them. The CDR3 spans 20 residues. From germline, CDR1 is SEHNR and CDR2 FQNEAQ (reference sequence). The CDR3 here is CASSQDGRPGVSSGANVLTF. The CDR3, as DNA: TGTGCCAGCAGCCAAGATGGGCGGCCAGGGGTTAGCTCTGGGGCCAACGTCCTGACTTTC.

As concerns this clonotype: At one boundary the junction diverges from the germline segment, which might be a read error. The chain employs TRBV2 and TRBJ1-2, with unresolved D. This CDR3 spans 15 amino acids. Germline V gives CDR1 SNHLY, CDR2 FYNNEI. This chain's CDR3 is CAGSAPQQAYYGYTF. The DNA of the CDR3 is TGTGCCGGCAGTGCACCACAGCAGGCCTACTATGGCTACACCTTC.

This clonotype was seen many times. The chain uses TRBV12-3 or TRBV12-4 and TRBJ2-2, with 7 bases that match TRBD2. This CDR3 region has 15 residues. J was trimmed by 1 base and V by 7 bases; bases with no gene match: 6. The CDR3 spells CASTQPSGNTGELFF. CDR3 in DNA: TGTGCCAGCACCCAACCTAGCGGGAACACCGGGGAGCTGTTTTTT.

The V and J genes are TRBV2 and TRBJ2-7; 7 bases fit TRBD1. Looked up from germline, CDR1 is SNHLY and CDR2 is FYNNEI. The length of the CDR3 is 14 residues. J lost 2 bases, V lost 2 bases, and 3 bases had no gene match. CDR3 protein: CASSERDRTYEQYF. The DNA of the CDR3 is TGTGCCAGCAGTGAAAGGGACAGAACCTACGAGCAGTACTTC.

With regard to this clonotype: Being one base from a much bigger clone, this may be a read error. The gene calls are TRBV10-3 and TRBJ1-5; maybe TRBD1 (5 bases). The germline V gene encodes CDR1 ENHRY and CDR2 SYGVKD. The CDR3 contains 18 residues. CDR3: CASSDGGGTPRGNQPQHF. The CDR3 DNA is TGTGCCAGCAGTGATGGGGGAGGGACCCCCCGCGGCAATCAGCCCCAGCATTTT.

This clonotype appeared a few times. V is TRBV5-1 and J is TRBJ1-6, with TRBD1 as a possible D gene (5 bases). Deletions cut 2 bases from V and 4 bases from J, with 16 bases between. Per germline, CDR1 SGHRS and CDR2 YFSETQ. CDR3 size: 17 residues. The DNA of the CDR3 is TGCGCCAGCAGCTTCAATCCCGGACACGAATATAATTCACCCCTCCACTTT. This gives the protein CASSFNPGHEYNSPLHF.

The J gene is TRBJ1-2, the V gene TRBV24-1; D ambiguous. V was pared by 0 bases and J by 14 bases, with 9 bases between. Germline-derived CDR1 and CDR2 are KGHDR and SFDVKD. The CDR3 totals 11 residues. CDR3 sequence: CATSDLGSWTF. DNA for the CDR3: TGTGCCACCAGTGATTTGGGTTCGTGGACCTTC.

V is TRBV6-6 and J is TRBJ2-2; 8 bases line up with TRBD2. Germline CDR1 is MNHNY and CDR2 is SVGAGI (reference sequence). The CDR3 is 16 amino acids. V gave up 7 bases and J gave up 6 bases; unmatched junction bases: 13. CDR3 amino acids: CASNPRGGTIPGELFF. DNA of the CDR3: TGTGCCAGCAACCCCCGGGGGGGAACAATCCCCGGGGAGCTGTTTTTT.

Note on this clonotype: Germline is not matched at one junction end, which may reflect a read error. The gene calls are TRBV7-2 and TRBJ1-1; D remains unclear. The CDR3 totals 15 residues. The germline V gene encodes CDR1 SGHTA and CDR2 FQGNSA. CDR3 sequence: CASSLAGGMDTEAFF. CDR3 coding DNA: TGTGCCAGCAGCCTAGCGGGAGGGATGGACACTGAAGCTTTCTTT. Combining the CDR3 with reference TRBV7-2 and TRBJ1-1 gives the whole variable domain GAGVSQSPSNKVTEKGKDVELRCDPISGHTALYWYRQSLGQGLEFLIYFQGNSAPDKSGLPSDRFSAERTGGSVSTLTIQRTQQEDSAVYLCASSLAGGMDTEAFFGQGTRLTVV.

There are many counts of this clonotype. This chain uses TRBV12-3 or TRBV12-4 with TRBJ1-2; D might be TRBD1 (6 bases). The CDR3 loop spans 13 amino acids. V was trimmed by 6 bases and J by 2 bases, leaving 10 bases between them. CDR3: CASRNGQNYGYTF. In DNA form, the CDR3 reads TGTGCCAGCAGGAACGGACAGAACTATGGCTACACCTTC.

J is TRBJ2-1 and V is TRBV20-1, with D possibly matching TRBD1 (5 bases). This CDR3 contains 13 residues. Germline V gene sequence: CDR1 DFQATT, CDR2 SNEGSKA (reference sequence). V lost 3 bases and J lost 4, with 10 bases in between. The CDR3 bases are TGCAGTGCTAGCGACAGCCTATACAATGAGCAGTTCTTC. It encodes CSASDSLYNEQFF.

This clonotype was observed a few times. The V and J genes are TRBV7-9 and TRBJ1-2; 7 nucleotides match TRBD1. The CDR3 sequence is 12 residues long. Germline CDR1 SEHNR, CDR2 FQNEAQ (reference sequence). J was trimmed by 3 bases and V by 7 bases; bases with no gene match: 2. CDR3 amino acids: CASMQGDYGYTF. The DNA of the CDR3 is TGTGCCAGCATGCAGGGGGACTATGGCTACACCTTC.

This clonotype was recorded at least ten times. This chain joins TRBV5-8 and TRBJ1-1, with D hard to call. Trimming took 4 bases from V and 10 from J, leaving 17 bases between them. The CDR3 contains 13 residues. CDR1 is SGHTS, CDR2 YDEGEE, per germline. In DNA, the CDR3 is TGTGCCAGCAGCCCCGTGGCCCCTCAGAGAGCTTTCTTT. As protein: CASSPVAPQRAFF.

The genes are TRBV28 and TRBJ2-6; D uncertain. The CDR3 is 13 residues long. The V end lost 7 bases, the J end lost 2 bases, and 6 bases lay between the germline ends. Germline-derived CDR1 and CDR2 are MDHEN and SYDVKM. CDR3: CASNVPGANVLTF. CDR3 DNA sequence: TGTGCCAGCAACGTTCCTGGGGCCAACGTCCTGACTTTC.

The chain is built from TRBV5-1 and TRBJ1-1; D gene uncertain. Per the germline V gene, CDR1 is SGHRS and CDR2 is YFSETQ. Trimming removed 0 bases at V and 0 bases at J, with 6 bases between. CDR3 length equals 14 residues. The CDR3 nucleotides read TGCGCCAGCAGCTTGGAACAGCTGAACACTGAAGCTTTCTTT. Translating it yields CASSLEQLNTEAFF. The complete variable domain, with remaining parts taken from reference TRBV5-1 and TRBJ1-1, reads KAGVTQTPRYLIKTRGQQVTLSCSPISGHRSVSWYQQTPGQGLQFLFEYFSETQRNKGNFPGRFSGRQFSNSRSEMNVSTLELGDSALYLCASSLEQLNTEAFFGQGTRLTVV.

About this clonotype: Being one base from a much bigger clone, this may be a read error. The genes are TRBV4-1 and TRBJ1-1; D gene ambiguous. Germline CDR1 is MGHRA and CDR2 is YSYEKL. The CDR3 runs 15 residues. The CDR3 DNA follows: TGCGCCAGCAGCGAGCCAGGCATCGAGAACACTGAAGCTTCCTTT. The encoded protein is CASSEPGIENTEASF.

This clonotype appeared many times. The V gene is TRBV9, the J gene TRBJ1-6, with 7 bases aligning to TRBD1. Germline CDR1 is SGDLS and CDR2 is YYNGEE. This CDR3 is 15 amino acids long. Trimming removed 4 bases from V and 7 bases from J; junction bases left unmatched: 8. The CDR3 coding sequence is TGTGCCAGCAGCCCACGACAGGGAGGGAATTCACCCCTCCACTTT. This translates into CASSPRQGGNSPLHF.

This clonotype was seen repeatedly, ten times or more. V and J are TRBV10-2 and TRBJ2-5; tentative D call: TRBD1 (5 bases). Trimming cost V 7 bases and J 3 bases, with 21 bases left between them. The CDR3 is made up of 16 amino acids. The germline V gene has CDR1 WSHSY and CDR2 SAAADI. CDR3 region: CASKDGDSRIKETQYF. The CDR3, as DNA: TGCGCCAGCAAGGATGGAGACAGCAGAATTAAAGAGACCCAGTACTTC.

A few counts support this clonotype. The chain has TRBV15 and TRBJ1-2; the match to TRBD1 covers 12 bases. Per the germline V gene, CDR1 is LNHNV and CDR2 is YYDKDF (reference sequence). V lost 1 base, J lost 7 bases, and 10 bases stayed unmatched. The CDR3 sequence is 17 residues long. CDR3 bases: TGTGCCACCAGCAGAGGAGGGACAGGGGGCCTCCCGGGTGGCTACACCTTC. Translated, it gives CATSRGGTGGLPGGYTF.

This chain connects TRBV25-1 to TRBJ2-5; D perhaps matches TRBD1 (6 bases). The V end lost 8 bases, the J end lost 0 bases, and 19 bases lay between the germline ends. The length of the CDR3 is 16 residues. Germline CDR1 is MGHDK and CDR2 is SYGVNS. In nucleotides, the CDR3 is TGTGCCAGCGTGAGTGAGGCAGGGGACGACCAAGAGACCCAGTACTTC. It yields the protein CASVSEAGDDQETQYF.

This clonotype was seen ten or more times. The chain has TRBV5-6 and TRBJ2-2; no clear D gene. The CDR3 has 12 amino acids. Germline CDR1 and CDR2: SGHDT and YYEEEE. The germline V and J ends were trimmed by 2 bases and 6 bases, with 5 bases remaining between them. In DNA, the CDR3 is TGTGCCAGCAGCTTACAATCCGGGGAGCTGTTTTTT. It is translated as CASSLQSGELFF.